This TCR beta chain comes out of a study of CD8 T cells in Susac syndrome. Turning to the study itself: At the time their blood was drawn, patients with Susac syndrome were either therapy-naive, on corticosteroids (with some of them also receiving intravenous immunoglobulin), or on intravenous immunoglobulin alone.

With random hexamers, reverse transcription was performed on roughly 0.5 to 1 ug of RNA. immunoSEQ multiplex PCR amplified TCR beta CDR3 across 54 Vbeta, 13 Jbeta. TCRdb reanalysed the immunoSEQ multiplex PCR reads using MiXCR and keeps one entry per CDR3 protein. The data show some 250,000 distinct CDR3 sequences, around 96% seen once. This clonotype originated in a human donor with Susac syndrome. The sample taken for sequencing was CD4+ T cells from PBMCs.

The CDR3 nucleotides are TGTGCCAGCAGACGACTACTGGACGAGCAGTACTTC. This translates into CASRRLLDEQYF. The J gene is TRBJ2-7, the V gene TRBV28; TRBD2 might be the D (5 bases). Germline V gene data show CDR1 as MDHEN and CDR2 as SYDVKM. This CDR3 region has 12 residues. V was cut by 6 bases and J by 5 bases, with 11 bases left in between.